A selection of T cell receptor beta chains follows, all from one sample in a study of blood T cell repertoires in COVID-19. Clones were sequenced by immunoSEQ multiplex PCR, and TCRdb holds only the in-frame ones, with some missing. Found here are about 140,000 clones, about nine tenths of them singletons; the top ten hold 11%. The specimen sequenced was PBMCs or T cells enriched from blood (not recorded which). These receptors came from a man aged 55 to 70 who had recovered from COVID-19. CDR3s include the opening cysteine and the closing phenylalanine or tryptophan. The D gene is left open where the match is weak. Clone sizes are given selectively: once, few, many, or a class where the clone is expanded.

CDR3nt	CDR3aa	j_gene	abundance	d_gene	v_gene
TGTGCCAGCAGTGAACAAGGAGTAAACACCGGGGAGCTGTTTTTT	CASSEQGVNTGELFF	TRBJ2-2	few	.	TRBV2
TGTGCCATCAGGAGACGCAAACTAGACACCCCAAACTCCTACGAGCAGTACTTC	CAIRRRKLDTPNSYEQYF	TRBJ2-7	.	.	TRBV10-3
TGTGCCACCAGCAGAGATCGCCTAGCGGGAGATCGAGAGACCCAGTACTTC	CATSRDRLAGDRETQYF	TRBJ2-5	.	TRBD2	TRBV15
TGTGCCAGCAGCTTAATAGCGGGAGGGGATACGCAGTATTTT	CASSLIAGGDTQYF	TRBJ2-3	.	TRBD2	TRBV7-9
TGCGCCAGCAGTGAATGGCTAGCGGGGACCTACAATGAGCAGTTCTTC	CASSEWLAGTYNEQFF	TRBJ2-1	.	TRBD2	TRBV10-2
TGTGCCAGTAGTTCCCAAGCGGGAGGGCCTCAAGAGACCCAGTACTTC	CASSSQAGGPQETQYF	TRBJ2-5	.	TRBD2	TRBV19
TGTGCCAGCAGCTTGAGACAGGCAGATGGAAACACCATATATTTT	CASSLRQADGNTIYF	TRBJ1-3	few	.	TRBV7-2
TGTGCCAGCAGTCCCCAGGGCGGGACTATTTCACGCACAGATACGCAGTATTTT	CASSPQGGTISRTDTQYF	TRBJ2-3	.	TRBD2	TRBV6-6
TGCGCCAGCAGCCAACGGGTTGAGGCAGGGTCCTACGAGCAGTACTTC	CASSQRVEAGSYEQYF	TRBJ2-7	.	.	TRBV4-1
TGTGCCAGCAGCCGAGAACGCCAGGGCTCCTACGAGCAGTACTTC	CASSRERQGSYEQYF	TRBJ2-7	.	.	TRBV5-8
TGTGCCAGCTCTAAGACAGATGGCTATGGCTACACCTTC	CASSKTDGYGYTF	TRBJ1-2	few	.	TRBV18
TGTGCCAGCAGCGACCGACTAGCACAGAACACCGGGGAGCTGTTTTTT	CASSDRLAQNTGELFF	TRBJ2-2	.	TRBD2	TRBV9
TGCGCCAGCAGCCCCGGACTAGCGGGGGGGCTAAGGGAGCAGTACTTC	CASSPGLAGGLREQYF	TRBJ2-7	.	TRBD2	TRBV5-1
TGTGCCAGCAGCTTAGCCGGACAGCCGAAGTACTTC	CASSLAGQPKYF	TRBJ2-7	.	.	TRBV7-9
TGTGCCAGCAGCCCCGGAGGCCTCTCTGGAAACACCATATATTTT	CASSPGGLSGNTIYF	TRBJ1-3	.	.	TRBV5-6
TGTGCCAGCAGTGAAGGGCGAGGTTTTAGCAATCAGCCCCAGCATTTT	CASSEGRGFSNQPQHF	TRBJ1-5	.	.	TRBV2
TGTGCCAGTAGTATAGGGACTAGCGTCTACAATGAGCAGTTCTTC	CASSIGTSVYNEQFF	TRBJ2-1	.	TRBD2	TRBV19
TGTGCCAGCAGTTTATTGCGTGTTCGGACGGGAGTAGGTGAGCAGTTCTTC	CASSLLRVRTGVGEQFF	TRBJ2-1	.	.	TRBV28
TGTGCCAGCAGCGCAGGGACAGCCTTAAATCAGCCCCAGCATTTT	CASSAGTALNQPQHF	TRBJ1-5	.	TRBD1	TRBV7-9
TGTGCCAGTAATCAAAACTGGTACAATGAGCAGTTCTTC	CASNQNWYNEQFF	TRBJ2-1	.	.	TRBV19
TGTGCCAGGACTTTTGGGACAGAGTCACGACCTAGCTCCTACAATGAGCAGTTCTTC	CARTFGTESRPSSYNEQFF	TRBJ2-1	.	TRBD1	TRBV2
TGTGCCAGCAGGGAACTAGCGGGAGGCACCTACGAGCAGTACTTC	CASRELAGGTYEQYF	TRBJ2-7	.	TRBD2	TRBV28
TGTGCCAGTAGACGGAGATCGAACAATGAGCAGTTCTTC	CASRRRSNNEQFF	TRBJ2-1	.	.	TRBV19
TGTGCCAGCAGCCAGGACTATGGGCCTCAACGGCAATATTTT	CASSQDYGPQRQYF	TRBJ2-3	.	.	TRBV14
TGTGCCAGCAGTTTATTAGGGGAAACCTATGGCTACACCTTC	CASSLLGETYGYTF	TRBJ1-2	.	.	TRBV28
TGTGCCAGCAGTTCTGGACAGGGTTTACAAGAGACCCAGTACTTC	CASSSGQGLQETQYF	TRBJ2-5	.	TRBD1	TRBV28
TGTGCCGCGGGGAACTATGGCTACACCTTC	CAAGNYGYTF	TRBJ1-2	once	.	TRBV28
TGTGCCAGCAGTTTAGGCGTGCGCACCATATATTTT	CASSLGVRTIYF	TRBJ1-3	.	.	TRBV12-3/TRBV12-4
TGTGCCAGCAGCCGAGGTACTAGCGGGCTTAACACAGATACGCAGTATTTT	CASSRGTSGLNTDTQYF	TRBJ2-3	.	TRBD2	TRBV5-4
TGTGCCAGCGGCGACAGGGCAACCTACGAGCAGTACTTC	CASGDRATYEQYF	TRBJ2-7	.	TRBD1	TRBV28
TGCGCCAGCAGCTCAATTCCAGGGCGCCAAGGGAACACCATATATTTT	CASSSIPGRQGNTIYF	TRBJ1-3	.	.	TRBV5-1
TGTGCCAGCAGCTTAGTCGGAGTTGCCTATGGCTACACCTTC	CASSLVGVAYGYTF	TRBJ1-2	.	.	TRBV7-9
TGTGCCACCCTGGGGCAGGGGAGCTATGGCTACACCTTC	CATLGQGSYGYTF	TRBJ1-2	.	.	TRBV27
TGTGCCAGCAGTTTAGGGACACCCTCTGGAAACACCATATATTTT	CASSLGTPSGNTIYF	TRBJ1-3	.	.	TRBV27
TGTGCCAGCTCACCCCAGACTAGCGGAAATGAGCAGTTCTTC	CASSPQTSGNEQFF	TRBJ2-1	.	TRBD2	TRBV18
TGTGCCAGCAGAACAGCGGGAGGGCCCTACAATGAGCAGTTCTTC	CASRTAGGPYNEQFF	TRBJ2-1	.	TRBD2	TRBV7-2
TGCGCCAGCAGCTTGACAGGGGTAGGGAATCAGCCCCAGCATTTT	CASSLTGVGNQPQHF	TRBJ1-5	.	TRBD1	TRBV5-1
TGTGCCAGCAGCTTAGAACTACTAGCGGGAAACAATGAGCAGTTCTTC	CASSLELLAGNNEQFF	TRBJ2-1	.	TRBD2	TRBV7-2
TGTGCCAGCAGATCCCTGGACAGGGGAAATTATAATTCACCCCTCCACTTT	CASRSLDRGNYNSPLHF	TRBJ1-6	.	TRBD1	TRBV5-4
TGTGCCAGTAGTATGTTAGGTGGGAGGTCCTACAATGAGCAGTTCTTC	CASSMLGGRSYNEQFF	TRBJ2-1	few	.	TRBV19
TGTGCCAGCTCACCGGAGCCCTCGACAGTTTTCAATCAGCCCCAGCATTTT	CASSPEPSTVFNQPQHF	TRBJ1-5	.	.	TRBV18
TGCGCCAGCAGCTTGATGGGGGCCGCGGAGACCCAGTACTTC	CASSLMGAAETQYF	TRBJ2-5	.	.	TRBV5-1
TGTGCCAGCAATCGCCTAGGCACCGGGGAGCTGTTTTTT	CASNRLGTGELFF	TRBJ2-2	once	.	TRBV3-1/TRBV3-2
TGCGCCAGCAGCTTGGTTTCAGGGCCGGGCAATGAGCAGTTCTTC	CASSLVSGPGNEQFF	TRBJ2-1	few	.	TRBV5-1
TGTGCCAGCAGCCAACGGCCCCTACAGGGACCCTACGAGCAGTACTTC	CASSQRPLQGPYEQYF	TRBJ2-7	.	.	TRBV14
TGTGCCAGCAGTATATGGGTTCGGACATCGAATCAGCCCCAGCATTTT	CASSIWVRTSNQPQHF	TRBJ1-5	few	.	TRBV28
TGTGCCAGCAGCTTGCGCGGGACAGGGGGCGCGGAGACCCAGTACTTC	CASSLRGTGGAETQYF	TRBJ2-5	once	TRBD1	TRBV7-9
TGTGCCAGCAGCTTATGGCGGACTAATGAAAAACTGTTTTTT	CASSLWRTNEKLFF	TRBJ1-4	.	.	TRBV7-8